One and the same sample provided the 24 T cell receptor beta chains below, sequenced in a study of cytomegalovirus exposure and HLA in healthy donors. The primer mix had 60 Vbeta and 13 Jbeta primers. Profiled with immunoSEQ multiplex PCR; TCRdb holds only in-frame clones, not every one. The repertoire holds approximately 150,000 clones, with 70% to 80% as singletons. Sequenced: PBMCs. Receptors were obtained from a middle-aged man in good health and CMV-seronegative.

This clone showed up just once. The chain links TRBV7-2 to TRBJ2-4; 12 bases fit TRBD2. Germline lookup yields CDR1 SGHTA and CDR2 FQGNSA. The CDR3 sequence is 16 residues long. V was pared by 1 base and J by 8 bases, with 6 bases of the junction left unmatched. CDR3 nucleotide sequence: TGTGCCAGCAGCTTAGGAGTACTAGCGGGAGGTGACATTCAGTACTTC. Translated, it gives CASSLGVLAGGDIQYF.

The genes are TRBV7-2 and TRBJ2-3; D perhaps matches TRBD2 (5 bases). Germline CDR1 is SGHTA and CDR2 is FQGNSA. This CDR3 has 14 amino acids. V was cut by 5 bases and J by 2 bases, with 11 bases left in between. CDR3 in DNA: TGTGCCAGCAGCCCGGACTGGTCCACAGATACGCAGTATTTT. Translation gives CASSPDWSTDTQYF.

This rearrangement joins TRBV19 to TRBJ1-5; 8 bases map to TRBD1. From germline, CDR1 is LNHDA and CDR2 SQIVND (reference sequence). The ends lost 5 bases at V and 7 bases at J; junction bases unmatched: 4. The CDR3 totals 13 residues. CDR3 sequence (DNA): TGTGCCAGTAGTCAGGGGGCGGGGCAGCCCCAGCATTTT. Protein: CASSQGAGQPQHF.

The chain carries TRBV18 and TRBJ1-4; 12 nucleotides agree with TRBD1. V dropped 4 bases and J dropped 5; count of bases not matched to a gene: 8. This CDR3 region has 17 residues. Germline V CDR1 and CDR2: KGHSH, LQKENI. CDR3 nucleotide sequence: TGTGCCAGCTCACTCGACGTTGGGACAGGGGGCAATGAAAAACTGTTTTTT. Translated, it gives CASSLDVGTGGNEKLFF.

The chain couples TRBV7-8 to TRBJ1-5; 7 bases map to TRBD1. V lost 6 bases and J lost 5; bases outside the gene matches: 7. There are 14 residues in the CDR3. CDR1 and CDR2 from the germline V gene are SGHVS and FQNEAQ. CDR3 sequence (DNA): TGTGCCAGCAGGGGGGACAGCGCGTATCAGCCCCAGCATTTT. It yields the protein CASRGDSAYQPQHF.

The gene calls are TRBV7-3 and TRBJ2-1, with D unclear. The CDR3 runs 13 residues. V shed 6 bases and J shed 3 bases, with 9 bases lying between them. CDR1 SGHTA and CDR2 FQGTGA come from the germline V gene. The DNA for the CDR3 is TGTGCCAGCAGTACCCTCGGCTACAATGAGCAGTTCTTC. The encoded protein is CASSTLGYNEQFF.

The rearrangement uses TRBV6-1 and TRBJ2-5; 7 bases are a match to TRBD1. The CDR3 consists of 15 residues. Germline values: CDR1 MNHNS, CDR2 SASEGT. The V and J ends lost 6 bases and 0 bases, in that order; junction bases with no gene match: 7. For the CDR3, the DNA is TGTGCCAGCAGCCTGGACAGGAGGTACCAAGAGACCCAGTACTTC. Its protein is CASSLDRRYQETQYF.

The CDR3 loop reads CASSLGASGNYEQYV. CDR3 bases: TGTGCCAGCAGCTTAGGGGCTAGCGGGAACTACGAGCAGTACGTC. The V and J genes are TRBV7-2 and TRBJ2-7; 9 nucleotides agree with TRBD2. This CDR3 contains 15 residues. After removal of 1 base from V and 3 bases from J, the junction contained 4 bases not matched to a gene. Per the germline V gene, CDR1 is SGHTA and CDR2 is FQGNSA.

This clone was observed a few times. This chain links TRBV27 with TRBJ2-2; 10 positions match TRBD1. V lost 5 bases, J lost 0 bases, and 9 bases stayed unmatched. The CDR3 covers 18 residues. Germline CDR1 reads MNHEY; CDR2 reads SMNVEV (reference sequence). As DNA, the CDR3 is TGTGCCAGCAGTCCGCCGGGACAGGGGAATGCGAACACCGGGGAGCTGTTTTTT. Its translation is CASSPPGQGNANTGELFF.

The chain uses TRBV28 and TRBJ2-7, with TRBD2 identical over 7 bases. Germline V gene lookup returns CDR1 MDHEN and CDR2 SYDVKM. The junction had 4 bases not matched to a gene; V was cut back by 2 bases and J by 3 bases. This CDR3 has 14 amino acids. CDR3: CASSLGGGRYEQYF. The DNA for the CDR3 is TGTGCCAGCAGTTTAGGGGGGGGACGCTACGAGCAGTACTTC.

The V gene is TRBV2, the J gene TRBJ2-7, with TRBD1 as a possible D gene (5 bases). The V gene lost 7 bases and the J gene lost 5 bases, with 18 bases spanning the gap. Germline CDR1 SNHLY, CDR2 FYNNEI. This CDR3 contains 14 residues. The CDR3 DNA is TGTGCCAGCATAAGACAGCCCGGGTCCCACGAGCAGTACTTC. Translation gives CASIRQPGSHEQYF.

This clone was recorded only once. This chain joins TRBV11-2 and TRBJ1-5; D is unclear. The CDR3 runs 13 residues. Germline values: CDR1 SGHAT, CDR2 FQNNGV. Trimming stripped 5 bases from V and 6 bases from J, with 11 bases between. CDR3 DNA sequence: TGTGCCAGCAGCCCTCATACCAGTCAGCCCCAGCATTTT. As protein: CASSPHTSQPQHF.

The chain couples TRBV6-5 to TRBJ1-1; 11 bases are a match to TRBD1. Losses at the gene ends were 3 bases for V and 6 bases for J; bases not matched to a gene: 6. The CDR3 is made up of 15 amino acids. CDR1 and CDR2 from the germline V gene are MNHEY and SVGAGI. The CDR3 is CASSYIRTGGAEAFF. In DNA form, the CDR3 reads TGTGCCAGCAGTTATATCCGGACAGGGGGCGCTGAAGCTTTCTTT.

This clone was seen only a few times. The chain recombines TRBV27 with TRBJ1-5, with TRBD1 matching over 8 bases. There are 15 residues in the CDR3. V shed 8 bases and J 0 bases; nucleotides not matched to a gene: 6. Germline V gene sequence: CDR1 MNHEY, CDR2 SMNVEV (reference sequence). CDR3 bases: TGTGCCAGCTCGGCAGGGGGCTATAGCAATCAGCCCCAGCATTTT. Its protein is CASSAGGYSNQPQHF.

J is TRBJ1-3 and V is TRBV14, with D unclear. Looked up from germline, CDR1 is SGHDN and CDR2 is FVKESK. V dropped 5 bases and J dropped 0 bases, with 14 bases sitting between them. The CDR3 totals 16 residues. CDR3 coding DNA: TGTGCCAGCAGCGCAGGAAGGCTCTCCTCTGGAAACACCATATATTTT. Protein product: CASSAGRLSSGNTIYF. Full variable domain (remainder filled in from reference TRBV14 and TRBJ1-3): EAGVTQFPSHSVIEKGQTVTLRCDPISGHDNLYWYRRVMGKEIKFLLHFVKESKQDESGMPNNRFLAERTGGTYSTLKVQPAELEDSGVYFCASSAGRLSSGNTIYFGEGSWLTVV.

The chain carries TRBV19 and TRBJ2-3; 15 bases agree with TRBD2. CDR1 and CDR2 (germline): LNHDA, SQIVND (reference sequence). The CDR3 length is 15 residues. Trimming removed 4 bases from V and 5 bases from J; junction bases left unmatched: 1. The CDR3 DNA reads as TGTGCCAGTAGTAAGGGACTAGCGGGAGGAGATACGCAGTATTTT. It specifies CASSKGLAGGDTQYF. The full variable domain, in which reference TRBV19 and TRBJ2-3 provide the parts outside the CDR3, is DGGITQSPKYLFRKEGQNVTLSCEQNLNHDAMYWYRQDPGQGLRLIYYSQIVNDFQKGDIAEGYSVSREKKESFPLTVTSAQKNPTAFYLCASSKGLAGGDTQYFGPGTRLTVL.

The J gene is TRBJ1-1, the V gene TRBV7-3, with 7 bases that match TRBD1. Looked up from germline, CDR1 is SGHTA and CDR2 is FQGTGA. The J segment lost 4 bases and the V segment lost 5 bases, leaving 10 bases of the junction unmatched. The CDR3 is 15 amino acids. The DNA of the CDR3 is TGTGCCAGCAGCCGACAGGGCGGCCTGAGCACTGAAGCTTTCTTT. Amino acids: CASSRQGGLSTEAFF. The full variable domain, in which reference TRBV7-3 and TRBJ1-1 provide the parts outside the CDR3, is GAGVSQTPSNKVTEKGKYVELRCDPISGHTALYWYRQSLGQGPEFLIYFQGTGAADDSGLPNDRFFAVRPEGSVSTLKIQRTERGDSAVYLCASSRQGGLSTEAFFGQGTRLTVV.

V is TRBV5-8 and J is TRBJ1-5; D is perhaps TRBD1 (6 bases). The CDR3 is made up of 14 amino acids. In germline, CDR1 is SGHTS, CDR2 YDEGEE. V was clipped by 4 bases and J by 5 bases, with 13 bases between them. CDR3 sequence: CASSRGQSYQPQHF. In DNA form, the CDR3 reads TGTGCCAGCAGCCGTGGACAGTCCTATCAGCCCCAGCATTTT.

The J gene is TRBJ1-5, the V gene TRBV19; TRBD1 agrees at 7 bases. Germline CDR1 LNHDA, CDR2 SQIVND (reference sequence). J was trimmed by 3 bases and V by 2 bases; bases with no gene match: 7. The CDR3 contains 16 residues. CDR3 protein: CASSIRDSGYNQPQHF. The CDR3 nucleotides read TGTGCCAGTAGTATAAGGGACAGCGGGTACAATCAGCCCCAGCATTTT.

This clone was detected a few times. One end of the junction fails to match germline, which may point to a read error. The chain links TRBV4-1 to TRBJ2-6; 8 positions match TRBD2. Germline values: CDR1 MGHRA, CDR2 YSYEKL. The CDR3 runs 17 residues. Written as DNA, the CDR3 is TGCGCCAGCAGCCCTAAGCCGGGAGGGGCTGGGGCCAACGGCCTGACTTTC. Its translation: CASSPKPGGAGANGLTF.

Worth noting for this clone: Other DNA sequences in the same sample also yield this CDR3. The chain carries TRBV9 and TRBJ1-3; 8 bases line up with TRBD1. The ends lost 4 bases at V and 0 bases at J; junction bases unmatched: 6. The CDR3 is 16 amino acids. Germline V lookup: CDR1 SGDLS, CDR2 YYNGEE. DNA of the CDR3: TGTGCCAGCAGCCCCCGGACAGGGTTCTCTGGAAACACCATATATTTT. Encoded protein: CASSPRTGFSGNTIYF.

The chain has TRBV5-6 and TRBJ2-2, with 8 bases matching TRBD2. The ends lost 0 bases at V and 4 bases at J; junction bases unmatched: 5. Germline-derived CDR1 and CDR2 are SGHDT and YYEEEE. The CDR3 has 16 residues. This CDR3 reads CASSLDSGSGTGELFF. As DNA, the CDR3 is TGTGCCAGCAGCTTGGACAGCGGGAGTGGCACCGGGGAGCTGTTTTTT.

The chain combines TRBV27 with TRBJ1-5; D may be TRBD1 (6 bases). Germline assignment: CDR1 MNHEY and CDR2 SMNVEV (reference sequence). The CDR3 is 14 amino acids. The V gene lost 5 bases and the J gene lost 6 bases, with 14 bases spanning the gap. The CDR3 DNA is TGTGCCAGCAGTCCGCAGGGGTGGGGTCAGCCCCAGCATTTT. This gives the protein CASSPQGWGQPQHF.

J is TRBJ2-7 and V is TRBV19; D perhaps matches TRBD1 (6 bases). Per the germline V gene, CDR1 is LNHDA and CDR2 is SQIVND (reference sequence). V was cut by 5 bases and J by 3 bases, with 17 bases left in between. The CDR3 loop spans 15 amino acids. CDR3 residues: CASSRLGQRRYEQYF. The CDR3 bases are TGTGCCAGTAGTCGTCTCGGACAGAGGCGCTACGAGCAGTACTTC.